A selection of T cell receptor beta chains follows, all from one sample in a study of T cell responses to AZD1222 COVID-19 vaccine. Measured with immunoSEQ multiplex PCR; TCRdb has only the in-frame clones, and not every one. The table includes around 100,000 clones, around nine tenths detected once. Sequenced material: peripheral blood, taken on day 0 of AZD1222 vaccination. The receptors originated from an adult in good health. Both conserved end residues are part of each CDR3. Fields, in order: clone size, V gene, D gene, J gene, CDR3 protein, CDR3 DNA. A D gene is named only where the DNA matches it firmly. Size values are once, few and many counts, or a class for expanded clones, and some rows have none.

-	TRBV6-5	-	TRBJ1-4	CASRGRTRIDEKLFF	TGTGCCAGCAGGGGACGTACTAGGATTGATGAAAAACTGTTTTTT
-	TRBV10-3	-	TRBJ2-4	CAISEGNIQYF	TGTGCCATCAGTGAAGGAAACATTCAGTACTTC
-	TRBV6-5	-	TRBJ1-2	CASSYGGGGYGYTF	TGTGCCAGCAGTTACGGGGGCGGGGGTTATGGCTACACCTTC
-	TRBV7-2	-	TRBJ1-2	CASSLDSYTLYGYTF	TGTGCCAGCAGCTTAGACAGTTACACCTTGTATGGCTACACCTTC
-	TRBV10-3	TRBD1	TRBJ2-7	CAISGQGAYEQYF	TGTGCCATCAGTGGACAGGGGGCCTACGAGCAGTACTTC
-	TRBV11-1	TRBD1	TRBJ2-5	CASSPGDRGETQYF	TGTGCCAGCAGCCCGGGTGACAGGGGGGAGACCCAGTACTTC
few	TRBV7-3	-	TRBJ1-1	CASSSTRNTEAFF	TGTGCCAGCAGCTCGACACGGAACACTGAAGCTTTCTTT
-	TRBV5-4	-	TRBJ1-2	CASSRGLGASGYTF	TGTGCCAGCAGCCGGGGTTTAGGGGCGAGTGGCTACACCTTC
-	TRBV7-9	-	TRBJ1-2	CASSYYQRDPNYGYTF	TGTGCCAGCAGTTATTACCAGCGGGATCCTAACTATGGCTACACCTTC
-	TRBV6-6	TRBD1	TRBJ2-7	CASSRYPSRTGVSYEQYF	TGTGCCAGCAGTCGATACCCAAGTAGGACAGGGGTGAGCTACGAGCAGTACTTC
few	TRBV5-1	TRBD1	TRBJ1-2	CASSPGQGAYGYTF	TGCGCCAGCAGCCCGGGACAGGGGGCTTATGGCTACACCTTC
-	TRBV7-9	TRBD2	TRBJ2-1	CASSWTSGINEQFF	TGTGCCAGCAGCTGGACTAGTGGTATAAATGAGCAGTTCTTC
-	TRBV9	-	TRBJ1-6	CASSSSGEGDYNSPLHF	TGTGCCAGCAGCTCCTCAGGGGAGGGAGATTATAATTCACCCCTCCACTTT
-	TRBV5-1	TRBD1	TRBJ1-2	CASSLGTATKLVSYTF	TGCGCCAGCAGCCTCGGGACAGCGACCAAGCTTGTGAGCTACACCTTC
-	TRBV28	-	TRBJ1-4	CASSLWPETALNEKLFF	TGTGCCAGCAGTTTATGGCCTGAGACAGCCCTTAATGAAAAACTGTTTTTT
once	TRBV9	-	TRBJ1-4	CASSVLDSANEKLFF	TGTGCCAGCAGCGTTTTGGACAGTGCTAATGAAAAACTGTTTTTT
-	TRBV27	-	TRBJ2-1	CASRRRGSNNEQFF	TGTGCCAGCAGACGTAGGGGCTCAAACAATGAGCAGTTCTTC
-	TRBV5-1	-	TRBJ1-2	CASSPEANYGYTF	TGCGCCAGCAGCCCCGAGGCCAACTATGGCTACACCTTC
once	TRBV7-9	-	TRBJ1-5	CASSSVNQPQHF	TGTGCCAGCAGCTCCGTCAATCAGCCCCAGCATTTT
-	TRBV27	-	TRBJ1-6	CASSLRYNSPLHF	TGTGCCAGCAGTCTCCGCTATAATTCACCCCTCCACTTT
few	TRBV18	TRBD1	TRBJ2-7	CASSPGQSYEQYF	TGTGCCAGCTCACCGGGACAGTCCTACGAGCAGTACTTC
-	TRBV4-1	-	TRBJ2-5	CASSRKHEGGTQYF	TGCGCCAGCAGCCGGAAGCATGAGGGGGGGACCCAGTACTTC
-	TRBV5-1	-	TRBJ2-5	CASSLIGDNQETQYF	TGCGCCAGCAGCTTGATAGGGGACAACCAAGAGACCCAGTACTTC
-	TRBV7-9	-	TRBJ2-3	CASSPLGLVSTDTQYF	TGTGCCAGCAGCCCGCTGGGGTTGGTAAGCACAGATACGCAGTATTTT
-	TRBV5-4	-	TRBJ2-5	CASSGRGGYQETQYF	TGTGCCAGCAGCGGGAGGGGGGGTTATCAAGAGACCCAGTACTTC
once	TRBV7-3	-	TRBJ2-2	CASSLTANTGELFF	TGTGCCAGCAGCTTAACGGCGAACACCGGGGAGCTGTTTTTT
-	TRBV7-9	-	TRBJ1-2	CASSLGAGLSGYTF	TGTGCCAGCAGCTTAGGAGCAGGGTTGAGTGGCTACACCTTC
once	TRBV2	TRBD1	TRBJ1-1	CASSRTGVNTEAFF	TGTGCCAGCAGTCGGACAGGAGTGAACACTGAAGCTTTCTTT
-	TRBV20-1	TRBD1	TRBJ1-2	CSVRGPGYTF	TGCAGTGTCAGGGGGCCTGGCTACACCTTC
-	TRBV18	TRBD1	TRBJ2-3	CASSPGQGGDTQYF	TGTGCCAGCTCACCGGGACAGGGGGGAGATACGCAGTATTTT
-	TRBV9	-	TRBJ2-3	CASSDQAGGSTDTQYF	TGTGCCAGCAGCGACCAGGCGGGCGGAAGCACAGATACGCAGTATTTT
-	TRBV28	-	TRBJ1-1	CASSFSANTEAFF	TGTGCCAGCAGTTTCTCGGCGAACACTGAAGCTTTCTTT
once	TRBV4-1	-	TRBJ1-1	CASSQILRRVSTEAFF	TGCGCCAGCAGCCAGATACTGAGGCGGGTTAGCACTGAAGCTTTCTTT
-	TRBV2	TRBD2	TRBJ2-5	CASSGTSGGKETQYF	TGTGCCAGCAGTGGTACTAGCGGGGGGAAAGAGACCCAGTACTTC
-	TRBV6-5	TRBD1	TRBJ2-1	CASSYSSAGGGEQFF	TGTGCCAGCAGTTACTCGAGTGCAGGGGGCGGTGAGCAGTTCTTC
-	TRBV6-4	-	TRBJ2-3	CASSQTQADTQYF	TGTGCCAGCAGCCAAACACAAGCAGATACGCAGTATTTT
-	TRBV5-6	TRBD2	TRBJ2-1	CASSAGPSGGAREQFF	TGTGCCAGCAGCGCGGGCCCTAGCGGGGGGGCCCGGGAGCAGTTCTTC
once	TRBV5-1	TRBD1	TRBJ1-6	CASSQQNVGQGAPLHF	TGCGCCAGCAGCCAGCAAAACGTCGGACAGGGAGCCCCCCTCCACTTT
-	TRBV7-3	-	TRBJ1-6	CASSPSLGTPLHF	TGTGCCAGCAGCCCCTCTTTGGGGACACCCCTCCACTTT
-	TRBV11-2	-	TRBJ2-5	CASRSRGETQYF	TGTGCCAGCAGGTCCCGGGGGGAGACCCAGTACTTC
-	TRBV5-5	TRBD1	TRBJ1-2	CASRRETGQGGGYTF	TGTGCCAGCAGGAGGGAAACAGGACAGGGCGGGGGCTACACCTTC
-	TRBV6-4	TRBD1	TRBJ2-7	CASSELPDRGIYEQYF	TGTGCCAGCAGTGAACTCCCGGACAGGGGAATCTACGAGCAGTACTTC
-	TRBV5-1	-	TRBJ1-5	CASSWDSNQPQHF	TGCGCCAGCAGTTGGGACAGCAATCAGCCCCAGCATTTT
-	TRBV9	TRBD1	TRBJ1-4	CASSVGQGSGEGYEKLFF	TGTGCCAGCAGCGTGGGACAGGGGTCGGGAGAAGGATATGAAAAACTGTTTTTT
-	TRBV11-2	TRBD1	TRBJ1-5	CASSRDSSNQPQHF	TGTGCCAGCAGCCGGGACAGTAGCAATCAGCCCCAGCATTTT
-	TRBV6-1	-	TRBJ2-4	CASSEILGTKNIQYF	TGTGCCAGCAGTGAAATTTTAGGGACCAAAAACATTCAGTACTTC
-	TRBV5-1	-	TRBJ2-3	CASSLDGTDTQYF	TGCGCCAGCAGCTTAGACGGCACAGATACGCAGTATTTT
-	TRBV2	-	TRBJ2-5	CASSEAPGPQETQYF	TGTGCCAGCAGTGAAGCGCCGGGGCCCCAAGAGACCCAGTACTTC
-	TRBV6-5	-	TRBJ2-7	CASSPGQSVEQYF	TGTGCCAGCAGCCCCGGACAATCCGTCGAGCAGTACTTC
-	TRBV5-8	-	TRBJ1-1	CASSLFREGTEAFF	TGTGCCAGCAGCTTATTCAGGGAAGGTACTGAAGCTTTCTTT